One sample yielded the 5 T cell receptor beta chains listed below, sequenced in a study of T cells after yellow fever vaccination. Using its own MiXCR run on the 5' RACE reads, TCRdb lists one record per CDR3 protein. The table includes some 350,000 distinct CDR3 sequences, about 4% detected once. Sequencing used PBMCs, obtained 5 days after the yellow fever booster vaccination. The receptors here all came from a young man who received the YFV17D yellow fever vaccine.

The table lists this clonotype with a few counts. This chain uses TRBV10-3 with TRBJ1-3; D call uncertain. Per germline, CDR1 ENHRY and CDR2 SYGVKD. V was clipped by 8 bases and J by 0 bases, with 14 bases between them. There are 15 residues in the CDR3. The CDR3 protein is CAIERRVDSGNTIYF. CDR3 DNA sequence: TGTGCCATCGAAAGGAGGGTAGACTCTGGAAACACCATATATTTT.

This clonotype occurred many times. The chain employs TRBV7-2 and TRBJ2-2; D is perhaps TRBD1 or TRBD2 (6 bases each). CDR3 length equals 16 residues. Deletions cut 7 bases from V and 7 bases from J, with 22 bases between. Per the germline V gene, CDR1 is SGHTA and CDR2 is FQGNSA. The CDR3 is CASTNSRGGMGGELFF. Here the CDR3 DNA reads TGTGCCAGCACCAACTCCAGGGGAGGTATGGGCGGGGAGCTGTTTTTT. Based on the CDR3 plus reference TRBV7-2 and TRBJ2-2, the full variable domain is GAGVSQSPSNKVTEKGKDVELRCDPISGHTALYWYRQSLGQGLEFLIYFQGNSAPDKSGLPSDRFSAERTGGSVSTLTIQRTQQEDSAVYLCASTNSRGGMGGELFFGEGSRLTVL.

This clonotype was seen many times. The V call is TRBV5-1, the J call TRBJ2-7; TRBD1 matches at 7 bases. CDR3 length: 14 residues. From germline, CDR1 is SGHRS and CDR2 YFSETQ. Germline trimming cut 4 bases from V and 0 bases from J; bases unmatched to any gene: 4. The CDR3 DNA reads TGCGCCAGCAGCCTGTCAGGGGGCTCCTACGAGCAGTACGTC. Translating it yields CASSLSGGSYEQYV.

This clonotype was seen many times. The V call is TRBV7-2, the J call TRBJ2-5, with D perhaps matching TRBD2 (5 bases). Per germline, CDR1 SGHTA and CDR2 FQGNSA. The CDR3 sequence is 14 residues long. V was cut by 1 base and J by 7 bases, with 13 bases left in between. The DNA for the CDR3 is TGTGCCAGCAGCTTAGGACTTAACGAGGGGACCCAGTACTTC. This translates into CASSLGLNEGTQYF.

This clonotype has ten or more counts. The chain employs TRBV6-6 and TRBJ1-1; TRBD1 matches at 9 bases. Germline CDR1 reads MNHNY; CDR2 reads SVGAGI (reference sequence). V lost 5 bases and J lost 1; bases outside the gene matches: 5. This CDR3 contains 15 residues. The CDR3 coding sequence is TGTGCCAGCAGTAATCCGGGACAGGGGAACACTGAAGCTTTCTTT. This encodes CASSNPGQGNTEAFF.